The T cell receptor beta chain under discussion was sequenced for a study of blood T cell repertoires in COVID-19. The overall study: Italy, Spain and the United States were the sources of the convalescent and acute COVID-19 samples.

Data came from immunoSEQ multiplex PCR; TCRdb stores just in-frame clones and leaves some out. Altogether fewer than 250,000 clones are present, around four fifths being singletons, with the ten largest covering just over 2.5%. Germline V gene data show CDR1 as LNHDA and CDR2 as SQIVND (reference sequence). The CDR3 has 15 amino acids. With V trimmed by 5 bases and J by 2 bases, 8 bases remained unmatched. Sequencing was done on a sample of peripheral blood. The V gene is TRBV19, the J gene TRBJ1-1, with 7 bases identical to TRBD1. The receptor was isolated from a woman in her 70s with active or convalescent COVID-19. The chain's CDR3 is CASSEGARVNTEAFF. The DNA of the CDR3 is TGTGCCAGTAGTGAGGGGGCGAGGGTTAACACTGAAGCTTTCTTT. The entire variable domain, with the rest obtained from reference TRBV19 and TRBJ1-1, is as follows: DGGITQSPKYLFRKEGQNVTLSCEQNLNHDAMYWYRQDPGQGLRLIYYSQIVNDFQKGDIAEGYSVSREKKESFPLTVTSAQKNPTAFYLCASSEGARVNTEAFFGQGTRLTVV.